This T cell receptor (beta chain) was captured by sequencing in a study of cytomegalovirus exposure and HLA in healthy donors. The germline V gene encodes CDR1 SGHRS and CDR2 YFSETQ. The CDR3 has 16 amino acids. Trimming at V came to 4 bases and at J to 1 base, leaving 10 bases not matched to a gene. Healthy people donating bone marrow made up the donors. 13 Jbeta primers and 60 Vbeta primers were used for the PCR. Profiling relied on immunoSEQ multiplex PCR, and the TCRdb table lists in-frame clones only, not all of them. Among 150,000 to 200,000 clones, approximately 84% were seen once, and the ten largest hold about 7.7%.

The sequence derives from a woman aged 40 to 50 in good health and CMV-seropositive. Sample: PBMCs. The chain is built from TRBV5-1 and TRBJ1-1; 7 bases are a match to TRBD1. CDR3 nucleotide sequence: TGCGCCAGCAGCAGTATGGCGACAGGGTGGAACACTGAAGCTTTCTTT. Protein sequence: CASSSMATGWNTEAFF.